This T cell receptor beta chain was sequenced during a study of T cell repertoires in cytomegalovirus infection. TCRdb processed the reads anew with MiXCR; each CDR3 protein has one entry. The data show approximately 250,000 distinct CDR3 sequences, approximately 22% seen once. The length of the CDR3 is 15 residues. Trimming stripped 4 bases from V and 4 bases from J, with 13 bases between. The germline V gene has CDR1 KGHDR and CDR2 SFDVKD. The sequencing sample was made of CD8+ T cells from PBMCs. This clonotype was sampled from a human donor in good health (CMV status not recorded). Some clones in this sample may be carry-over from other donors' samples. This sequence joins TRBV24-1 and TRBJ2-1; D gene unclear. CDR3 protein: CATSDETTGYNEQFF. CDR3 DNA sequence: TGTGCCACCAGTGACGAGACGACGGGTTACAATGAGCAGTTCTTC.